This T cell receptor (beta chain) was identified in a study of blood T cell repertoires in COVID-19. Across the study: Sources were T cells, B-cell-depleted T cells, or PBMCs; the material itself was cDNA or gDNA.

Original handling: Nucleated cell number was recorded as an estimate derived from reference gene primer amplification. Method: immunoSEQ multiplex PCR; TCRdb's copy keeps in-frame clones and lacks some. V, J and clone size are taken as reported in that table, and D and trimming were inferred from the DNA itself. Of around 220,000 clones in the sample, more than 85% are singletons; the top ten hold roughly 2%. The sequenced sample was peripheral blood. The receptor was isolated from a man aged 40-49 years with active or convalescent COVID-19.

CDR3 loop: CASSLGTVLTHSGNTIYF. The CDR3 region has the DNA TGTGCCAGCAGCCTAGGGACAGTCCTAACCCACTCTGGAAACACCATATATTTT. V usage is TRBV7-6 and J usage is TRBJ1-3; 7 positions agree with TRBD1. This CDR3 has 18 amino acids. Germline V gives CDR1 SGHVS, CDR2 FNYEAQ. With 5 bases clipped from V and 0 bases from J, the junction kept 13 bases outside the gene matches.